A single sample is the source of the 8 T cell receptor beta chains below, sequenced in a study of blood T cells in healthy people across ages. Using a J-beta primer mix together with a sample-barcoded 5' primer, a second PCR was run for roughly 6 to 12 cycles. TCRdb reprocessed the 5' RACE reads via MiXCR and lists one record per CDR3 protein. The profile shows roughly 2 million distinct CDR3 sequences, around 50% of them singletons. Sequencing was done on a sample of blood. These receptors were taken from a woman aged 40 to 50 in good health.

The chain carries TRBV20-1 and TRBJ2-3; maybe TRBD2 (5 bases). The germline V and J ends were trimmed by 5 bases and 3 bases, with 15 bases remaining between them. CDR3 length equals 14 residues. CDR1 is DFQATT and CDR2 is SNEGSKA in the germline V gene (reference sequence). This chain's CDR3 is CSAPHPGGTDTQYF. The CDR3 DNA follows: TGCAGTGCTCCCCACCCTGGAGGTACAGATACGCAGTATTTT.

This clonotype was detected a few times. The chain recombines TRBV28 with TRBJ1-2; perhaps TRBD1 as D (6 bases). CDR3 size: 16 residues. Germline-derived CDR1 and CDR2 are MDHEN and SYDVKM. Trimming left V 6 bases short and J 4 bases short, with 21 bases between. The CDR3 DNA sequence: TGTGCCAGCAGCGTCACTGGACTCGAAGGGGGCTATGGCTACACCTTC. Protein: CASSVTGLEGGYGYTF.

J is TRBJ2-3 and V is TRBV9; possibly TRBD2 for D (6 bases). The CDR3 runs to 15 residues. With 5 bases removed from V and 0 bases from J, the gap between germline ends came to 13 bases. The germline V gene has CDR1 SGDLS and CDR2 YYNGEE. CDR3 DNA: TGTGCCAGCAGACCTACGGGACTTAGCACAGATACGCAGTATTTT. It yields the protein CASRPTGLSTDTQYF.

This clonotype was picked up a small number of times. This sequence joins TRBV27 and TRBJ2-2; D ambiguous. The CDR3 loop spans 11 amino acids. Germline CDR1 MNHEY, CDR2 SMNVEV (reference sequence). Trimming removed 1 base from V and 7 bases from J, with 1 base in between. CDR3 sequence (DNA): TGTGCCAGCAGTTTATTCGGGGAGCTGTTTTTT. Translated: CASSLFGELFF.

The CDR3 protein is CAISEYRVQGGYTF. The DNA of the CDR3 is TGTGCCATCAGTGAATACAGGGTCCAGGGTGGCTACACCTTC. The chain has TRBV10-3 and TRBJ1-2, with a tentative D call TRBD1 (6 bases). Germline lookup yields CDR1 ENHRY and CDR2 SYGVKD. The V end was cut by 3 bases, the J end by 7 bases, with 15 bases between. There are 14 residues in the CDR3.

For the CDR3, the DNA is TGCGCCAGCAGCCCCGGGGTAGGGAGCTTGGAGACCCAGTACTTC. Protein sequence: CASSPGVGSLETQYF. The chain joins TRBV4-3 to TRBJ2-5, with a tentative D call TRBD2 (5 bases). CDR1 and CDR2 from the germline V gene are LGHNA and YSLEER. CDR3 size: 15 residues. V was cut by 4 bases and J by 5 bases, with 17 bases left in between.

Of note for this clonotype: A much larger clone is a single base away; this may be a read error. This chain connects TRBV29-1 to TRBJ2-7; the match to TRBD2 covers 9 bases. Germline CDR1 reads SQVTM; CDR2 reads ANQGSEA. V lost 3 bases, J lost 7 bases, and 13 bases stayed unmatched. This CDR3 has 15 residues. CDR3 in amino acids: CSVDGRGGKFNEQYF. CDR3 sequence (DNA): TGCAGCGTTGATGGGCGGGGGGGGAAGTTCAATGAGCAGTACTTC.

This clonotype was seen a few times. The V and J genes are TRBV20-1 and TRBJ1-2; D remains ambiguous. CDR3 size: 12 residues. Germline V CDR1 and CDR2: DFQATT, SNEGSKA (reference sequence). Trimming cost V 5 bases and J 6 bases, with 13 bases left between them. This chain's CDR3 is CSAPTIPNGYTF. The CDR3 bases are TGCAGTGCTCCGACCATTCCCAATGGCTACACCTTC.